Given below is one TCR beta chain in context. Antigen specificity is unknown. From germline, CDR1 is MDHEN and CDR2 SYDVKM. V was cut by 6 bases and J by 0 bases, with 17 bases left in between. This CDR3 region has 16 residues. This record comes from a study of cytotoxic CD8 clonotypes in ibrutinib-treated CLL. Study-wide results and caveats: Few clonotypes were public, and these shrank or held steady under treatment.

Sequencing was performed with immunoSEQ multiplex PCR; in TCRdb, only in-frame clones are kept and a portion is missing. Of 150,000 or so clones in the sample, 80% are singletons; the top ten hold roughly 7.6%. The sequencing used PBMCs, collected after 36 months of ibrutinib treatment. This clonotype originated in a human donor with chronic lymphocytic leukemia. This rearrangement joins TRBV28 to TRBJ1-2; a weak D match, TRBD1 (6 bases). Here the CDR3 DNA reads TGTGCCAGCAGCCAGAGGGGGGAGATCTCTAACTATGGCTACACCTTC. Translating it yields CASSQRGEISNYGYTF.